The 8 T cell receptor beta chains in this list originate from one sample, sequenced in a study of blood T cell repertoires in COVID-19. Libraries were prepared by immunoSEQ multiplex PCR; TCRdb keeps only in-frame clonotypes and omits some of them. The sample records some 100,000 clones, 80% to 90% being singletons. The specimen was peripheral blood. Receptors originate from a human donor in a cohort sampled during active COVID-19.

The chain combines TRBV3-1 (or the pseudogene TRBV3-2) with TRBJ2-5; 13 positions agree with TRBD2. This CDR3 is 19 amino acids long. V was pared by 1 base and J by 1 base, with 9 bases of the junction left unmatched. Germline V gene sequence: CDR1 LGHDT, CDR2 YNNKEL (reference sequence). CDR3 loop: CASSQAGTSGARGQETQYF. The CDR3 bases are TGTGCCAGCAGCCAAGCCGGGACTAGCGGGGCGAGGGGCCAAGAGACCCAGTACTTC.

The chain combines TRBV11-2 with TRBJ2-2; 14 positions agree with TRBD2. Looked up from germline, CDR1 is SGHAT and CDR2 is FQNNGV. CDR3 size: 15 residues. With 4 bases clipped from V and 7 bases from J, the junction kept 2 bases outside the gene matches. The CDR3 protein is CASSSGLAGGGELFF. In nucleotides, the CDR3 is TGTGCCAGCAGCTCAGGACTAGCGGGGGGCGGGGAGCTGTTTTTT.

The rearrangement uses TRBV9 and TRBJ1-2; 9 bases are a match to TRBD1. The germline CDR1 and CDR2 sequences are SGDLS and YYNGEE. With V trimmed by 2 bases and J by 3 bases, 11 bases remained unmatched. The CDR3 spans 17 residues. This CDR3 reads CASSVSGDRVMDYGYTF. CDR3 nucleotides: TGTGCCAGCAGCGTGTCTGGGGACAGGGTAATGGACTATGGCTACACCTTC.

V gene TRBV7-9 combines with J gene TRBJ1-1; D is possibly TRBD1 (6 bases). This CDR3 has 14 residues. The germline gives CDR1 SEHNR, CDR2 FQNEAQ (reference sequence). Trimming stripped 7 bases from V and 6 bases from J, with 18 bases between. The CDR3 protein is CASTGDGGRAEAFF. The CDR3 DNA follows: TGTGCCAGCACCGGAGACGGGGGGCGCGCTGAAGCTTTCTTT.

The CDR3 DNA reads TGTGCCAGCAGCTTTGAAAGCTACGATGAGCAGTACTTC. Residues: CASSFESYDEQYF. The rearrangement uses TRBV7-2 and TRBJ2-7; the D is unclear. V was trimmed by 3 bases and J by 7 bases, leaving 13 bases between them. The CDR3 totals 13 residues. Germline V CDR1 and CDR2: SGHTA, FQGNSA.

Comments on this clone: Its ends do not fully match the called genes, so a read error is possible. This chain connects TRBV6-5 to TRBJ1-2, with a weak D call TRBD1 (5 bases). CDR3 length equals 13 residues. The germline V gene has CDR1 MNHEY and CDR2 SVGAGI. The CDR3 coding sequence is TGTGCCAGCAGAGATAGGGGTGGTTATGGCTGCACCTTC. Protein product: CASRDRGGYGCTF.

The chain couples TRBV6-5 to TRBJ2-2; tentatively, D is TRBD2 (6 bases). Germline V gene data show CDR1 as MNHEY and CDR2 as SVGAGI. Trimming cost V 4 bases and J 4 bases, with 16 bases left between them. The CDR3 loop spans 16 amino acids. As DNA, the CDR3 is TGTGCCAGCAGTTCTAAGCGTGGAGGGAGCACCGGGGAGCTGTTTTTT. It encodes CASSSKRGGSTGELFF.

The rearrangement joins TRBV5-6 to TRBJ1-6; perhaps TRBD1 as D (5 bases). Trimming cost V 3 bases and J 4 bases, with 20 bases left between them. The germline V gene has CDR1 SGHDT and CDR2 YYEEEE. CDR3 size: 18 residues. CDR3 bases: TGTGCCAGCAGCTCGGCCCTCGAAGGGGCGAGGTATAATTCACCCCTCCACTTT. Translating it yields CASSSALEGARYNSPLHF.